The 3 T cell receptor beta chains below all came from one sample that was sequenced in a study of cytomegalovirus exposure and HLA in healthy donors. It was with 60 Vbeta and 13 Jbeta primers that the PCR ran. Sequencing was performed with immunoSEQ multiplex PCR; in TCRdb, only in-frame clones are kept and a portion is missing. Seen here are about 170,000 clones, 80% to 90% observed once, and the top ten hold 0.7% to 0.95%. Source material: PBMCs. The receptor set was obtained from a woman aged 18-29 years in good health and CMV-seronegative.

The genes are TRBV11-2 and TRBJ2-2, with a weak D call TRBD2 (6 bases). Germline V lookup: CDR1 SGHAT, CDR2 FQNNGV. Trimming removed 1 base at V and 7 bases at J, with 10 bases between. The CDR3 sequence is 14 residues long. DNA for the CDR3: TGTGCCAGCAGCTTAGGGCAGGGAGGCGGGGAGCTGTTTTTT. Its translation: CASSLGQGGGELFF.

The rearrangement uses TRBV6-5 and TRBJ2-7, with 10 positions matching TRBD1. Per the germline V gene, CDR1 is MNHEY and CDR2 is SVGAGI. This CDR3 has 15 residues. J was trimmed by 7 bases and V by 6 bases; bases with no gene match: 12. The CDR3 here is CASSQTDRGREEQYF. The DNA of the CDR3 is TGTGCCAGCAGCCAAACCGACAGGGGGCGGGAGGAGCAGTACTTC.

The chain recombines TRBV10-2 with TRBJ1-4; 7 positions agree with TRBD1. The CDR3 spans 16 residues. Germline V gene lookup returns CDR1 WSHSY and CDR2 SAAADI. The ends lost 3 bases at V and 0 bases at J; junction bases unmatched: 4. The CDR3 nucleotides read TGCGCCAGCAGTGACCCCGGGACAGCAACTAATGAAAAACTGTTTTTT. It is translated as CASSDPGTATNEKLFF.